The rows below give T cell receptor beta chains drawn from one sample of a study of shared clonotypes between healthy human individuals. Here immunoSEQ multiplex PCR was the method, and the copy in TCRdb shows in-frame clones only, minus some. The data show approximately 2,300,000 clones, just under 95% seen once. Sequencing input: naive CD4+ T cells from PBMCs. These receptors were collected from a young man in good health. Some clones in this sample may be carry-over from other donors' samples. Each CDR3 is given without its conserved first and last residue.

V	J	CDR3
TRBV9	TRBJ2-2	ASSVGREGRVGELF
TRBV19	TRBJ2-5	ASRAPGGQGRETQY
TRBV7-6	TRBJ2-7	ASSLAGGEYEQY
TRBV7-2	TRBJ2-7	ASSPWGQPDEQY
TRBV30	TRBJ1-4	ASLPGQGAVEKLF
TRBV28	TRBJ1-2	ASSPPGNSRAAGYT
TRBV27	TRBJ2-5	ASRAWAGETQY
TRBV7-2	TRBJ1-1	ASSLGRQNTEAF
TRBV7-8	TRBJ2-2	ASHTNRDRRHSDTGELF
TRBV19	TRBJ2-7	ASSPLFRDRVYEQY
TRBV18	TRBJ2-3	ASSPRAGGSTDTQY
TRBV6-1	TRBJ1-2	ASSGGSGGSYGYT
TRBV6-4	TRBJ2-1	ASSKFGAGGPSHNEQF
TRBV6-4	TRBJ2-7	ASSATYEQY
TRBV18	TRBJ1-3	ASSPSSSGNTIY
TRBV13	TRBJ1-1	ASSARVYTEAF
TRBV5-4	-	ASSLLDSTTYEQY
TRBV5-4	TRBJ2-1	ASSFASGDEQF
TRBV5-4	TRBJ1-4	ASSLNRDSPYEKLF
TRBV2	TRBJ2-1	ASSAAAVSEQF
TRBV19	TRBJ2-1	ASSINSHSEQF
TRBV30	TRBJ1-6	AWSVRGLNNSPLH
TRBV11-2	TRBJ2-5	ASTNRGETQY
TRBV9	TRBJ2-1	ASSEGLYNEQF
TRBV5-4	TRBJ1-1	ASSSTEAGNTEAF
TRBV19	TRBJ1-3	ASSEGSGLGNTIY
TRBV5-1	TRBJ1-2	ASSLAGGDGYT
TRBV6-4	TRBJ2-5	ASTHPPLAGAWGGTQY
TRBV2	TRBJ2-1	ASRPGLATGNEQF
TRBV4-2	TRBJ1-2	ASSQEPEGRGGYT
TRBV5-1	TRBJ1-2	ASSVRDRDHYGYT
TRBV7-9	TRBJ2-7	ASSHPGTSGSPAYYEQY
TRBV5-1	TRBJ2-7	ASSFVGEAGGTYEQY
TRBV29-1	TRBJ2-1	SVGTAGGPGEQF
TRBV5-1	TRBJ2-7	ASSFTGVSSYEQY
TRBV6-6	TRBJ2-1	ATGAGGGNEQF